The clone carrying this TCR beta chain showed up just a few times. Its antigen is unknown. This sample stems from a study of T cells in Graves' hyperthyroidism and ophthalmopathy. Study-level points and caveats: Blood shared most expanded thyroid clonotypes above 0.001.

From approximately 9.5 ml of fresh peripheral blood, PBMCs were isolated. Trimming cost V 1 base and J 0 bases, with 13 bases left between them. CDR1 is LNHDA and CDR2 is SQIVND in the germline V gene (reference sequence). The CDR3 extends over 17 amino acids. It was RNA transcripts that yielded the amplified TCR beta CDR3 regions. First-round RT-PCR with HTBI primers amplified the TCR CDR3 region. Each CDR3 protein is one row after TCRdb ran MiXCR on the multiplex PCR reads. The sample holds about 530,000 distinct CDR3 sequences, roughly 18% seen once. The sample was blood. The chain carries TRBV19 and TRBJ2-1; D is possibly TRBD1 (5 bases). This TCR was sampled from a woman younger than 35 with Graves' ophthalmopathy. CDR3 nucleotides: TGTGCCAGTAGTATAGTTGACAGCCCGAGCTCCTACAATGAGCAGTTCTTC. It specifies CASSIVDSPSSYNEQFF.